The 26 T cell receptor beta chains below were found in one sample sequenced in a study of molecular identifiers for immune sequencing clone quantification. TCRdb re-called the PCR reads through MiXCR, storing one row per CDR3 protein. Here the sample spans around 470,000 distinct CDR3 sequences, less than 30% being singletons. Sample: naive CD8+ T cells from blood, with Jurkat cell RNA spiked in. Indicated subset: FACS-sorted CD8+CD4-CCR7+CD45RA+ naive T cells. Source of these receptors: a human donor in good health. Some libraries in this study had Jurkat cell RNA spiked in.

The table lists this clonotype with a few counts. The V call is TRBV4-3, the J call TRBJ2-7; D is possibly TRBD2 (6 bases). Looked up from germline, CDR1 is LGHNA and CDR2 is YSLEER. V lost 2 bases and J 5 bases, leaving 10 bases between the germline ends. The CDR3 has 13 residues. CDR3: CASSQTSFHEQYF. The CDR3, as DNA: TGCGCCAGCAGCCAAACTAGCTTTCACGAGCAGTACTTC.

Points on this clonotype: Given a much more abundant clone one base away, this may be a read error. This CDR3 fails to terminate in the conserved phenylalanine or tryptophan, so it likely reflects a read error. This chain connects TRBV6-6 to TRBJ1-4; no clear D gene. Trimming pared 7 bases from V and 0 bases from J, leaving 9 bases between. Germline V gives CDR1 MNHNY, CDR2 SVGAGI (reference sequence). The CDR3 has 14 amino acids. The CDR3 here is CASTSPATNEKLFL. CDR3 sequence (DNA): TGTGCCAGCACAAGTCCCGCAACTAATGAAAAACTGTTTCTT.

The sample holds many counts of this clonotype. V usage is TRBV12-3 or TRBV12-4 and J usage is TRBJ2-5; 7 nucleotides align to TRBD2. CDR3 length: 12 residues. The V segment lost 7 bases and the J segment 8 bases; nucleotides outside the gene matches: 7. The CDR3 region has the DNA TGTGCCAGCAAAAATCTAGCGGAAACCCAGTACTTC. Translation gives CASKNLAETQYF.

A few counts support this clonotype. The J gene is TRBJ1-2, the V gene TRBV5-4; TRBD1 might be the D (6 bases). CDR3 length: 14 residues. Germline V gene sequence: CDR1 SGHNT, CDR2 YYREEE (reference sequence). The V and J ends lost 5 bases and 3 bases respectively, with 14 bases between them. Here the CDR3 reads CASRGTGMDYGYTF. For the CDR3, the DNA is TGTGCCAGCAGGGGAACAGGGATGGACTATGGCTACACCTTC.

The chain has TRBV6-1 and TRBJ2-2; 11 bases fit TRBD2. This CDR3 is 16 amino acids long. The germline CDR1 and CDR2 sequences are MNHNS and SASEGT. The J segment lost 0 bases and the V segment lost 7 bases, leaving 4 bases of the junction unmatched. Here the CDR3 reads CASMDSGGANTGELFF. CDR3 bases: TGTGCCAGCATGGATAGCGGGGGGGCGAACACCGGGGAGCTGTTTTTT.

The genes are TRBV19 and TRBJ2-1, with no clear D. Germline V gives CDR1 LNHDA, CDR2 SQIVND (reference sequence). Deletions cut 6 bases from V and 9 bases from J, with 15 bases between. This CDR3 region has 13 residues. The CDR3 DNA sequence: TGTGCCAGTAGCTGGATGGGTGACGGTGAGCAGTTCTTC. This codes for CASSWMGDGEQFF. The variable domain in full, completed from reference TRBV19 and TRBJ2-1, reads DGGITQSPKYLFRKEGQNVTLSCEQNLNHDAMYWYRQDPGQGLRLIYYSQIVNDFQKGDIAEGYSVSREKKESFPLTVTSAQKNPTAFYLCASSWMGDGEQFFGPGTRLTVL.

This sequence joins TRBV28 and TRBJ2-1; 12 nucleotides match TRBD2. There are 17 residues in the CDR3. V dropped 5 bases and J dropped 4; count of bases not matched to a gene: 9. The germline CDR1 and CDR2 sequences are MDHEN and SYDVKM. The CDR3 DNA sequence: TGTGCCAGCAGTCCTCTAGCGGGAGGGCCGATATACAATGAGCAGTTCTTC. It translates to CASSPLAGGPIYNEQFF.

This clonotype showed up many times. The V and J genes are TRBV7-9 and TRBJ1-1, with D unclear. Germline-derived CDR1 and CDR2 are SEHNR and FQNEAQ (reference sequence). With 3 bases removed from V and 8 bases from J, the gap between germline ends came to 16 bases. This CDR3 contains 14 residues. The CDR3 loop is CASSLVLGGMEAFF. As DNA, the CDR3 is TGTGCCAGCAGCTTGGTTCTGGGAGGTATGGAAGCTTTCTTT.

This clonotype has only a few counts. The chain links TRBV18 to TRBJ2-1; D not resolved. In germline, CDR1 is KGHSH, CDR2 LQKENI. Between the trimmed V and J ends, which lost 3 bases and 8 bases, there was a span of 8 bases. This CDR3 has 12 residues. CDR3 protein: CASSPRWDEQFF. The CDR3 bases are TGTGCCAGCTCACCCCGTTGGGATGAGCAGTTCTTC.

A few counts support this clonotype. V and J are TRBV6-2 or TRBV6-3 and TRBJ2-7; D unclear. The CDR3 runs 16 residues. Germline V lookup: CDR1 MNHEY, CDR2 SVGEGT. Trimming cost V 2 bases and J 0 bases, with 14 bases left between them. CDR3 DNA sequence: TGTGCCAGCAGTTACCGGGCTTTCAGTTACTCCTACGAGCAGTACTTC. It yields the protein CASSYRAFSYSYEQYF.

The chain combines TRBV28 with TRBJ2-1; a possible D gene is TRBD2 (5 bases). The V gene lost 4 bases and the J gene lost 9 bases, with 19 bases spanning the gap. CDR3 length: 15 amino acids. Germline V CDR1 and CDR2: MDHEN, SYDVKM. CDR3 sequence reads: CASSSVIGGRIEQFF. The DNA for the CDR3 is TGTGCCAGCAGTTCCGTGATTGGTGGGAGAATTGAGCAGTTCTTC.

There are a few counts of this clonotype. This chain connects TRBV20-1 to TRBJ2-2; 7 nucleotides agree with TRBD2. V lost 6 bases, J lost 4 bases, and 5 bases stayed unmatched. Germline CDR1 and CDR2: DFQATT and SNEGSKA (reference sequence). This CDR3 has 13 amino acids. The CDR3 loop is CSANSGLTGELFF. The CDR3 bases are TGCAGTGCCAATAGCGGGCTCACCGGGGAGCTGTTTTTT.

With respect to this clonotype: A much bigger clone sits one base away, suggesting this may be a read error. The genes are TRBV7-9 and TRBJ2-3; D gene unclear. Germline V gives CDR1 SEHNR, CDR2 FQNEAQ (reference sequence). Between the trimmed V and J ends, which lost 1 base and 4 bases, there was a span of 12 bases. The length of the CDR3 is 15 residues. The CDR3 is CASSLGMGSADTQYF. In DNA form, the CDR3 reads TGTGCCAGCAGCTTAGGAATGGGCAGCGCAGATACGCAGTATTTT.

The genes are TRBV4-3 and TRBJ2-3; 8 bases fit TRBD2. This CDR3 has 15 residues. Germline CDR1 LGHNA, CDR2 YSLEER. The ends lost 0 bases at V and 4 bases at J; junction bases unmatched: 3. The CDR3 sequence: CASSQDGRAPDTQYF. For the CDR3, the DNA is TGCGCCAGCAGCCAAGACGGGAGGGCCCCAGATACGCAGTATTTT.

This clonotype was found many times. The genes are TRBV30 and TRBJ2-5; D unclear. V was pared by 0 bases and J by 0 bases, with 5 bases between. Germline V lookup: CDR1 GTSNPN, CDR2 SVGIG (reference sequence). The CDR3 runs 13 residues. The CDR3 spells CAWSVQNQETQYF. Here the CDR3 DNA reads TGTGCCTGGAGTGTTCAAAACCAAGAGACCCAGTACTTC.

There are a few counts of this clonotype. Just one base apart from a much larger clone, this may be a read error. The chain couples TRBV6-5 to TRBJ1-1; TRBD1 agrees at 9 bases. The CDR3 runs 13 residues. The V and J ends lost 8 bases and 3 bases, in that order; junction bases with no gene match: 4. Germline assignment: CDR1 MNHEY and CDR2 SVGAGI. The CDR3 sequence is CASRQGVYTEAFF. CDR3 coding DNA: TGTGCCAGCCGACAGGGGGTATACACTGAAGCTTTCTTT.

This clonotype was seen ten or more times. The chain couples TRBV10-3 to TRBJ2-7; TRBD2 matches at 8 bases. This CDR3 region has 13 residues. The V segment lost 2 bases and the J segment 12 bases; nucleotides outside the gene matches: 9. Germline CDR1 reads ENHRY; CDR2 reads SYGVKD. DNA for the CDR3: TGTGCCATCAGTGAGCCGGGACTAGTGGTTCCGTACTTC. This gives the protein CAISEPGLVVPYF.

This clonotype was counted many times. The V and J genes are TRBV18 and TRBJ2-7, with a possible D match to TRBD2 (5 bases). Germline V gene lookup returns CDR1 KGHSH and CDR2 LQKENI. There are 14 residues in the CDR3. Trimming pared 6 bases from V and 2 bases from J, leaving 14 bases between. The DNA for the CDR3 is TGTGCCAGCTCCCGGCCGGGGTCCACCTACGAGCAGTACTTC. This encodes CASSRPGSTYEQYF.

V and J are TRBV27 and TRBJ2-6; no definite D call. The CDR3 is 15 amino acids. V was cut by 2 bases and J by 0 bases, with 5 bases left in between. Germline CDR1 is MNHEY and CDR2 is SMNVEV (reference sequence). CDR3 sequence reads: CASSLRPSGANVLTF. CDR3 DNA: TGTGCCAGCAGTTTACGCCCCTCTGGGGCCAACGTCCTGACTTTC.

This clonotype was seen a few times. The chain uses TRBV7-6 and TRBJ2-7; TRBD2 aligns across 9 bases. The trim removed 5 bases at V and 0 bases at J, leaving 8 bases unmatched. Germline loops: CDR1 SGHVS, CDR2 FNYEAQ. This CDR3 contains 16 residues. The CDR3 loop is CASSPMAGLASYEQYF. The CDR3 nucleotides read TGTGCCAGCAGCCCAATGGCGGGACTAGCCTCCTACGAGCAGTACTTC.

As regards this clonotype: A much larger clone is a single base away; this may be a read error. The CDR3 here is CASSNYGRDTDKQYF. CDR3 sequence (DNA): TGCGCCAGCAGCAATTACGGGAGGGACACAGATAAGCAGTATTTT. This chain links TRBV5-1 with TRBJ2-3; the match to TRBD2 covers 8 bases. The CDR3 runs 15 residues. Germline assignment: CDR1 SGHRS and CDR2 YFSETQ.

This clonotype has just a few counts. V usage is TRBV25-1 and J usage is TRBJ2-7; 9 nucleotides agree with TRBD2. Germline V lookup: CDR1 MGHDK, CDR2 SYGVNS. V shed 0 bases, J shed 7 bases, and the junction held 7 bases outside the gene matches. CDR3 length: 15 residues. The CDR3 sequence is CASSEYSSGGGEQYF. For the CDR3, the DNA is TGTGCCAGCAGTGAATATAGTAGCGGGGGAGGAGAGCAGTACTTC.

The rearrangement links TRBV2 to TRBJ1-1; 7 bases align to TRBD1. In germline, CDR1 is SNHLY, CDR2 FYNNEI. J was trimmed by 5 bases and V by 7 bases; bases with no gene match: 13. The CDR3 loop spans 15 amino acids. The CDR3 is CASKDLAGGWTEAFF. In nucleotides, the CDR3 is TGTGCCAGCAAGGACCTTGCAGGGGGATGGACTGAAGCTTTCTTT.

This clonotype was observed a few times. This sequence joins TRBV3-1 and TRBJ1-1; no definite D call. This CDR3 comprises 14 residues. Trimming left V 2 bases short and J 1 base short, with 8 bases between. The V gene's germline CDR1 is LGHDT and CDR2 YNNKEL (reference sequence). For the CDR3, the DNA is TGTGCCAGCAGCCAATACGGGGAGAACACTGAAGCTTTCTTT. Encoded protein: CASSQYGENTEAFF.

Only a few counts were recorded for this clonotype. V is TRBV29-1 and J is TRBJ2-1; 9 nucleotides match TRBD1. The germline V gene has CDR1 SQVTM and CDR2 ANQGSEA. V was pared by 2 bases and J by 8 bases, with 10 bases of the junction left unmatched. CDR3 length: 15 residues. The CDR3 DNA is TGCAGCGTTGAACTACCCGGGACAGGGCCGTATGAGCAGTTCTTC. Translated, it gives CSVELPGTGPYEQFF.

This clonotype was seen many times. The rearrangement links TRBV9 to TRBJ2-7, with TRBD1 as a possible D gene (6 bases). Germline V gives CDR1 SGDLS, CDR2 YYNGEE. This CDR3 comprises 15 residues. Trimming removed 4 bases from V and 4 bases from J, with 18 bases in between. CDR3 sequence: CASSLRGNDPYEQYF. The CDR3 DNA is TGTGCCAGCAGCTTGAGGGGGAACGACCCTTACGAGCAGTACTTC.